The clone carrying this T cell receptor beta chain was observed a few times. Its antigen remains unknown. V shed 6 bases and J shed 3 bases, with 10 bases lying between them. The CDR3 covers 13 residues. Germline CDR1 MNHNY, CDR2 SVGAGI (reference sequence). The data were produced by immunoSEQ multiplex PCR, yet TCRdb's version contains in-frame clones alone and is incomplete. Altogether about 45,000 clones are present, around 70% being singletons, with the ten largest covering roughly 7.8%. The data stem from a study of vaccination effects on CD4 cells after COVID-19. CD4+ T cell isolation took place after approximately 11 days of culture.

This specimen was CD4+ T cells from PBMCs cultured without peptide, taken before COVID-19 vaccination. This clonotype was obtained from a human donor who had a prior SARS-CoV-2 infection. V usage is TRBV6-6 and J usage is TRBJ2-3; D not certain. The CDR3 DNA is TGTGCCAGCAGCCCCCCTAGTACAGATACGCAGTATTTT. This encodes CASSPPSTDTQYF.